This is a list of T cell receptor beta chains from one sample in a study of blood T cell repertoires in COVID-19. Repertoires were generated with immunoSEQ multiplex PCR, while TCRdb's copy carries only in-frame clones and drops some. The data contain under 300,000 clones, around nine tenths of them singletons. What was sequenced was PBMCs or T cells enriched from blood (not recorded which). These receptors were collected from an older woman who had recovered from COVID-19. Each CDR3 is given with its conserved first and last residue. Fields, in order: V gene, D gene, J gene, clone size, CDR3 DNA, CDR3 protein. The D gene is left open where the match is weak. The listing skips clone size in some rows; elsewhere it reads once, few, many or a size class.

TRBV28	TRBD1	TRBJ1-6	.	TGTGCCAGCAGTTTAACAGGGGGGTATTCACCCCTCCACTTT	CASSLTGGYSPLHF
TRBV7-8	TRBD1	TRBJ2-2	.	TGTGCCAGCAGCTTAGGACAGGGGATTTTGAGCGGGGAGCTGTTTTTT	CASSLGQGILSGELFF
TRBV12-3/TRBV12-4	.	TRBJ1-1	few	TGTGCCAGCAGTTTTAGAGTTGCTGAAGCTTTCTTT	CASSFRVAEAFF
TRBV27	.	TRBJ1-1	.	TGTGCCAGCAGTTTATCCCCCAGCGACCGTATTGAAGCTTTCTTT	CASSLSPSDRIEAFF
TRBV27	.	TRBJ2-5	.	TGTGCCAGCAGTGGAGCGGGCCAAGAGACCCAGTACTTC	CASSGAGQETQYF
TRBV9	.	TRBJ1-2	.	TGTGCCAGCAGCGTAGCGCCAGGGGCGTCCAACTATGGCTACACCTTC	CASSVAPGASNYGYTF
TRBV19	.	TRBJ1-2	.	TGTGCCAGTAGGGACGCGGGGAAAAATGGCTACACCTTC	CASRDAGKNGYTF
TRBV28	.	TRBJ2-5	.	TGTGCCAGCATTGGAGGCGCCGGGGAGACCCAGTACTTC	CASIGGAGETQYF
TRBV6-5	.	TRBJ2-4	.	TGTGCCAGCAGAGGTACAGAACTCAAAAACATTCAGTACTTC	CASRGTELKNIQYF
TRBV19	TRBD2	TRBJ2-3	.	TGTGCCAGTAAGGGCGAGGCGGGGGTCCTCACAGATACGCAGTATTTT	CASKGEAGVLTDTQYF
TRBV30	TRBD1	TRBJ1-1	.	TGTGCCTGCCCTGACCTGACAGGGGAGAAAGCTTTCTTT	CACPDLTGEKAFF
TRBV7-3	.	TRBJ2-2	.	TGTGCCAGCAGCTCGGGAGTTGAGACCGGGGAGCTGTTTTTT	CASSSGVETGELFF
TRBV3-1/TRBV3-2	.	TRBJ2-7	.	TGTGCCAGCAGCCCCATTGGTAAAGCGCGCGAGCAGTACTTC	CASSPIGKAREQYF
TRBV7-7	TRBD2	TRBJ2-1	.	TGTGCTAGCAGCCCGACTAGCGGGAGGGCCAGTGAGCAGTTCTTC	CASSPTSGRASEQFF
TRBV6-4	TRBD2	TRBJ2-1	.	TGTGCCAGCAGTGACGAGACTAGCGGGAGCAATGAGCAGTTCTTC	CASSDETSGSNEQFF
TRBV5-1	.	TRBJ2-7	.	TGCGCCAGCCGCCAAGGGGGGGTCTACGAGCAGTACTTC	CASRQGGVYEQYF
TRBV5-1	TRBD1	TRBJ1-2	.	TGCGCCAGCAGCTATGGACAGGGGGATCACTATGGCTACACCTTC	CASSYGQGDHYGYTF
TRBV4-1	.	TRBJ1-1	.	TGCGCCAGCAGCCAAGACTCGGGAGGGGGGCGAAGCACTGAAGCTTTCTTT	CASSQDSGGGRSTEAFF
TRBV9	.	TRBJ2-3	.	TGTGCCAGCAGCGTAGGAGTTACGCAGTATTTT	CASSVGVTQYF
TRBV5-1	.	TRBJ1-1	.	TGCGCCAGCAGTATTCAGCTCGGGGAGAACACTGAAGCTTTCTTT	CASSIQLGENTEAFF
TRBV9	.	TRBJ2-2	.	TGTGCCAGCAGCGCCCTACTAGCTGAGTCTGGGGAGCTGTTTTTT	CASSALLAESGELFF
TRBV9	.	TRBJ2-3	.	TGTGCCAGCAGCCCCAACTTGGATACGCAGTATTTT	CASSPNLDTQYF
TRBV5-1	TRBD1	TRBJ1-1	.	TGCGCCAGCAGCTCGACGGGGACAGGGAACACTGAAGCTTTCTTT	CASSSTGTGNTEAFF
TRBV7-2	.	TRBJ1-1	.	TGTGCCAGCAGCCGGGACTCTACTGAAGCTTTCTTT	CASSRDSTEAFF
TRBV28	.	TRBJ2-7	.	TGTGCCAGCAAAGCTGACGAGCAGTACTTC	CASKADEQYF
TRBV20-1	TRBD2	TRBJ2-1	.	TGCAGTGCTAGTGCCCCCGGGACTAGCTTACTTGATGAGCAGTTCTTC	CSASAPGTSLLDEQFF
TRBV6-5	.	TRBJ1-2	.	TGTGCCAGCAGTTACGTACAGGGTTATGGCTACACCTTC	CASSYVQGYGYTF
TRBV5-5	.	TRBJ1-2	once	TGTGCCAGCAGCTTGGCCCTGAGTAATTCTAACTATGGCTACACCTTC	CASSLALSNSNYGYTF
TRBV1	.	TRBJ2-1	once	TGCACCAGCAGCCTTACAGCGGGAGTTCCTGAGCAGTTCTTC	CTSSLTAGVPEQFF
TRBV6-4	TRBD1	TRBJ1-6	once	TGTGCCAGCCGTCAGACAGGGGAAGGATCACCCCTCCACTTT	CASRQTGEGSPLHF
TRBV9	.	TRBJ1-2	.	TGTGCCAGCAGCGTGGGAGGGGCGCAGGGCTACACCTTC	CASSVGGAQGYTF
TRBV5-6	.	TRBJ1-1	.	TGTGCCAGCAGGGGCTCTTTGAACACTGAAGCTTTCTTT	CASRGSLNTEAFF
TRBV7-9	.	TRBJ1-5	.	TGTGCCAGCAGCTTAGGAGCGCAGCCCCAGCATTTT	CASSLGAQPQHF
TRBV21-1	.	TRBJ2-2	.	TGTGCCAGCAGCAAAGTCGGGAGCCTGTGGCACACCGGGGAGCTGTTTTTT	CASSKVGSLWHTGELFF
TRBV5-1	.	TRBJ2-5	.	TGCGCCAGCAGATTAACTCAGCGTCGCCAAGAGACCCAGTACTTC	CASRLTQRRQETQYF
TRBV28	.	TRBJ1-6	.	TGTGCCAGCAGTTTAGGGACAAATTCACCCCTCCACTTT	CASSLGTNSPLHF
TRBV6-4	.	TRBJ2-3	many	TGTGCCAGCAGTGGCGGGAGCACAGATACGCAGTATTTT	CASSGGSTDTQYF
TRBV6-5	TRBD2	TRBJ2-7	.	TGTGCCAGCAGTTACGCGACTAGCGGCTACTCCTACGAGCAGTACTTC	CASSYATSGYSYEQYF
TRBV5-1	TRBD2	TRBJ2-3	.	TGCGCCAGCAGCCGGGCTAGCGGGAGCCTGGATACGCAGTATTTT	CASSRASGSLDTQYF
TRBV7-9	.	TRBJ1-1	.	TGTGCCAGCAGCTTCTACAGGGTTGCGGGGAACACTGAAGCTTTCTTT	CASSFYRVAGNTEAFF